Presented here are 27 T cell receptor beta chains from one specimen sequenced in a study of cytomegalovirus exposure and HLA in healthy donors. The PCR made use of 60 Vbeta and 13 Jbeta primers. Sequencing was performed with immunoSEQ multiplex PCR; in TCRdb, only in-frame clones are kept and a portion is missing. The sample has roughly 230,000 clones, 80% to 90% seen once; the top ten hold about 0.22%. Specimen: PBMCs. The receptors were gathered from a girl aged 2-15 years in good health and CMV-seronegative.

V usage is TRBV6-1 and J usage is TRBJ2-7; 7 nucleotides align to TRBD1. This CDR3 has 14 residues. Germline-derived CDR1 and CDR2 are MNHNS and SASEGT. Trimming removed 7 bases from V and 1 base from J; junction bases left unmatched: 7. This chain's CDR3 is CASTPGTASYEQYF. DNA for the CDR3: TGTGCCAGCACCCCCGGGACAGCGTCCTACGAGCAGTACTTC.

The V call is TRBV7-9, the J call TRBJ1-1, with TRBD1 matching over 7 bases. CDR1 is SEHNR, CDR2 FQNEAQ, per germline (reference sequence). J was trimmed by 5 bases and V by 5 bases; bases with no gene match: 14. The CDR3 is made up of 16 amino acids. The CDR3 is CASSLQGRTGLTEAFF. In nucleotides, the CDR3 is TGTGCCAGCAGCCTACAGGGGAGAACCGGTTTAACTGAAGCTTTCTTT.

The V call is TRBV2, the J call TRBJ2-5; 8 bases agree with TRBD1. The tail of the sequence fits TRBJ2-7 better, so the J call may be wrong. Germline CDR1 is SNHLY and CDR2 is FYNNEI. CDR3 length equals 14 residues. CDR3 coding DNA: TGTGCCAGCAGGTGGACAGGGTATCTCTACGAGCAGTACTTC. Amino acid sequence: CASRWTGYLYEQYF.

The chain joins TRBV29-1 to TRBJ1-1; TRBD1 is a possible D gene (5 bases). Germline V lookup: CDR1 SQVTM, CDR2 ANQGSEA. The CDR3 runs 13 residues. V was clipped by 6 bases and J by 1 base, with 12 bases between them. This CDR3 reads CSVAGGENTEAFF. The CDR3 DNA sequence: TGCAGCGTCGCGGGGGGGGAGAACACTGAAGCTTTCTTT.

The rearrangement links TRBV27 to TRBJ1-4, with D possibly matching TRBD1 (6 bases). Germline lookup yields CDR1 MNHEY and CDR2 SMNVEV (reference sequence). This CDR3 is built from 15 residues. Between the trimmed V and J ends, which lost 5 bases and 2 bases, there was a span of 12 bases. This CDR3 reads CASSDSGETNEKLFF. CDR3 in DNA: TGTGCCAGCAGTGACTCAGGGGAGACTAATGAAAAACTGTTTTTT. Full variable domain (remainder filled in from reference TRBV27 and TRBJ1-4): EAQVTQNPRYLITVTGKKLTVTCSQNMNHEYMSWYRQDPGLGLRQIYYSMNVEVTDKGDVPEGYKVSRKEKRNFPLILESPSPNQTSLYFCASSDSGETNEKLFFGSGTQLSVL.

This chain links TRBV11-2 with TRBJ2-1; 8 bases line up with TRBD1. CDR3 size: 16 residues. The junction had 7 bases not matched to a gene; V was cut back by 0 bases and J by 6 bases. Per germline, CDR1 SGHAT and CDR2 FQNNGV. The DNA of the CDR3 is TGTGCCAGCAGCTTAGATCGCCCCAGGGGGCGCAATGAGCAGTTCTTC. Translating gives CASSLDRPRGRNEQFF.

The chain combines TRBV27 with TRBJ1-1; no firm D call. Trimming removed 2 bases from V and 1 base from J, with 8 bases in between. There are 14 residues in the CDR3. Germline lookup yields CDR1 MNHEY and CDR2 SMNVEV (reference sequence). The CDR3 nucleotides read TGTGCCAGCAGTTTAGAGCCTAGGAACACTGAAGCTTTCTTT. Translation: CASSLEPRNTEAFF.

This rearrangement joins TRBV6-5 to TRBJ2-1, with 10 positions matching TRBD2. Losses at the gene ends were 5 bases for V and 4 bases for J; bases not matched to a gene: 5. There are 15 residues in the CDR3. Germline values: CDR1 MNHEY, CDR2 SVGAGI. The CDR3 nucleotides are TGTGCCAGCAGTACGATAGCGGGGGGTTACAATGAGCAGTTCTTC. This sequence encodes CASSTIAGGYNEQFF.

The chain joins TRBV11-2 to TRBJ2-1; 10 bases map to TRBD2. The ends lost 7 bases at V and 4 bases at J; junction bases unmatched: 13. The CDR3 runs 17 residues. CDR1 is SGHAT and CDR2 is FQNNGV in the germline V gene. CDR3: CASTLSVSSGGYNEQFF. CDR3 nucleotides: TGTGCCAGCACCCTTAGTGTTTCTAGCGGGGGATACAATGAGCAGTTCTTC. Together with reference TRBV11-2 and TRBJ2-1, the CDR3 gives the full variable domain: EAGVAQSPRYKIIEKRQSVAFWCNPISGHATLYWYQQILGQGPKLLIQFQNNGVVDDSQLPKDRFSAERLKGVDSTLKIQPAKLEDSAVYLCASTLSVSSGGYNEQFFGPGTRLTVL.

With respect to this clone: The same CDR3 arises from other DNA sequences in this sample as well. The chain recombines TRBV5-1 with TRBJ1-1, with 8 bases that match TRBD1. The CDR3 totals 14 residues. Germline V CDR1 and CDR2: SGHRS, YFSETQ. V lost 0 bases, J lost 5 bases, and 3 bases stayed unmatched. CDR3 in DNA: TGCGCCAGCAGCTTGGACAGGGGGGGTACTGAAGCTTTCTTT. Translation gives CASSLDRGGTEAFF.

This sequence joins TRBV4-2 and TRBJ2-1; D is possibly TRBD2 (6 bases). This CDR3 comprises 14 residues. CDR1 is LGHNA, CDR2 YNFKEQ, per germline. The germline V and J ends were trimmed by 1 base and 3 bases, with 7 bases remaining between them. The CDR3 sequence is CASSQGGVYNEQFF. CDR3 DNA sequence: TGTGCCAGCAGCCAAGGGGGGGTCTACAATGAGCAGTTCTTC.

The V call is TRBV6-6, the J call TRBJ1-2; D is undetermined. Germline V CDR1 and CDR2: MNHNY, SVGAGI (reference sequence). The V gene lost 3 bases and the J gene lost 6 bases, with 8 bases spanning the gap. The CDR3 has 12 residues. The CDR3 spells CASSYSVDGYTF. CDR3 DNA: TGTGCCAGCAGTTATTCAGTGGATGGCTACACCTTC.

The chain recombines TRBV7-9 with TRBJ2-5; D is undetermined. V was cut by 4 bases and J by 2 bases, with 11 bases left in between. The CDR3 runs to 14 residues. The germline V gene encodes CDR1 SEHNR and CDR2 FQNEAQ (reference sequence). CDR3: CASSSRVTQETQYF. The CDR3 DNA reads TGTGCCAGCAGCTCTCGGGTAACACAAGAGACCCAGTACTTC.

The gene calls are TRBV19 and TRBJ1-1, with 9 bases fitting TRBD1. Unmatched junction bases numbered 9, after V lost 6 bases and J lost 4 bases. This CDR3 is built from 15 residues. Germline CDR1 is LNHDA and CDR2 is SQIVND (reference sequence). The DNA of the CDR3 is TGTGCCAGTAGCCAATGGACAGGGGCGCCCACTGAAGCTTTCTTT. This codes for CASSQWTGAPTEAFF.

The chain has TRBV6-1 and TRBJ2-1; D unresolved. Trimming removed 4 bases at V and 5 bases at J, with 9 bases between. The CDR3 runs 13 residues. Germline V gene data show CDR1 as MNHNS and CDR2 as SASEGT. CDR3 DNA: TGTGCCAGCAGTGTACCCAGTCACAATGAGCAGTTCTTC. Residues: CASSVPSHNEQFF.

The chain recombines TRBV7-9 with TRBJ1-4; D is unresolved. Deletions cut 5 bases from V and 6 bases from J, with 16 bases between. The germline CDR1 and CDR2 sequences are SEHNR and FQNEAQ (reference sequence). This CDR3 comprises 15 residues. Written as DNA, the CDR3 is TGTGCCAGCAGCCGCAATACGGGAAAATATGAAAAACTGTTTTTT. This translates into CASSRNTGKYEKLFF.

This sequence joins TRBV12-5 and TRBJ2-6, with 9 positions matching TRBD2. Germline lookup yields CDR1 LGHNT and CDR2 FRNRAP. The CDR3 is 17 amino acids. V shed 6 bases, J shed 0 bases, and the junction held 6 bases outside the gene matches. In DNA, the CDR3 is TGTGCTAGTGGGGCAAGCGGGAGGCCCTCTGGGGCCAACGTCCTGACTTTC. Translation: CASGASGRPSGANVLTF.

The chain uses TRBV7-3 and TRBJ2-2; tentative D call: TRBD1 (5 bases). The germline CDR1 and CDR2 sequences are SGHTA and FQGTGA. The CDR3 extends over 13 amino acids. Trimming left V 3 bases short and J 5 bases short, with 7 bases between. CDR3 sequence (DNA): TGTGCCAGCAGCTTTACAGGAACCGGGGAGCTGTTTTTT. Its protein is CASSFTGTGELFF.

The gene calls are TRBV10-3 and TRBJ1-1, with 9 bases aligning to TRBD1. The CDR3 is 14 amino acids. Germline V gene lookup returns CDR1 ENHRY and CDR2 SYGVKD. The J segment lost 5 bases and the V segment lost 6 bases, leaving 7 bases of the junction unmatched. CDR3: CAIRGTGRETEAFF. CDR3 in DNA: TGTGCCATCAGGGGGACAGGGAGGGAAACTGAAGCTTTCTTT.

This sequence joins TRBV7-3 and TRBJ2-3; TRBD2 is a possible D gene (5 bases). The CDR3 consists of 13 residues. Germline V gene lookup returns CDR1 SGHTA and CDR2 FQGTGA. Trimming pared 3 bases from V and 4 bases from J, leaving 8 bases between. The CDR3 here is CASSFKLADTQYF. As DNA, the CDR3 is TGTGCCAGCAGCTTCAAACTAGCAGATACGCAGTATTTT.

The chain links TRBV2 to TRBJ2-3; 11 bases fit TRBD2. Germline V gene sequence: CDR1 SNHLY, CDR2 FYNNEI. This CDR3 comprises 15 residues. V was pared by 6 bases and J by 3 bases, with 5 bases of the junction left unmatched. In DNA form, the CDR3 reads TGTGCCAGCAGACGTCTAGCGGGAGGTACAGATACGCAGTATTTT. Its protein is CASRRLAGGTDTQYF.

The CDR3 coding sequence is TGTGCCAGCAGCTCCACAGGGTTCCAAGAGACCCAGTACTTC. Translation gives CASSSTGFQETQYF. V and J are TRBV5-5 and TRBJ2-5; TRBD1 might be the D (6 bases). The V gene's germline CDR1 is SGHKS and CDR2 YYEKEE (reference sequence). Trimming left V 3 bases short and J 1 base short, with 10 bases between. CDR3 length equals 14 residues. The complete variable domain, with remaining parts taken from reference TRBV5-5 and TRBJ2-5, reads DAGVTQSPTHLIKTRGQQVTLRCSPISGHKSVSWYQQVLGQGPQFIFQYYEKEERGRGNFPDRFSARQFPNYSSELNVNALLLGDSALYLCASSSTGFQETQYFGPGTRLLVL.

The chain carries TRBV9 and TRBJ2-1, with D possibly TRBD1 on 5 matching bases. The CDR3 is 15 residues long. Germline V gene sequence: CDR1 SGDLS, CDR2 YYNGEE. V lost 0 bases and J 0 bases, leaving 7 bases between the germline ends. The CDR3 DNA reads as TGTGCCAGCAGCGTAGGACAGAGCTCCTACAATGAGCAGTTCTTC. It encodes CASSVGQSSYNEQFF.

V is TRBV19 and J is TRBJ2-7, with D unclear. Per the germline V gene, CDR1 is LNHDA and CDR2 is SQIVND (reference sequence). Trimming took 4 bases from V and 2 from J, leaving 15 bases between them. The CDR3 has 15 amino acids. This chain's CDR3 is CASSKSGAQTYEQYF. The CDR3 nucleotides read TGTGCCAGTAGTAAGTCGGGTGCCCAGACCTACGAGCAGTACTTC.

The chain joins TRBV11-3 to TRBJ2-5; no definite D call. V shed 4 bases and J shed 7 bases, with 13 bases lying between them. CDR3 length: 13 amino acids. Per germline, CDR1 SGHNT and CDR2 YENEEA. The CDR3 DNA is TGTGCCAGCAGCTACTATCCCGTGGGGACCCAGTACTTC. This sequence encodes CASSYYPVGTQYF.

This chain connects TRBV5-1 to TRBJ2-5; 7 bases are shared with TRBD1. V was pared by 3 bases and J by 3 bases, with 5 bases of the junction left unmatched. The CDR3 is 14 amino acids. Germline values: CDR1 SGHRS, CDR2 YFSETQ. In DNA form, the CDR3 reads TGCGCCAGCAGCTGGTCCGACAGGGAAGAGACCCAGTACTTC. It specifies CASSWSDREETQYF.

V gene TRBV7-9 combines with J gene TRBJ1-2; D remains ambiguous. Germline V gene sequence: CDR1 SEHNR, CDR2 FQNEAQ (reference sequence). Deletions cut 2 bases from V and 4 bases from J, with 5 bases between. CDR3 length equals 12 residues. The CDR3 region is CASSLLAYGYTF. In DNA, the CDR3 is TGTGCCAGCAGCTTACTAGCCTATGGCTACACCTTC.